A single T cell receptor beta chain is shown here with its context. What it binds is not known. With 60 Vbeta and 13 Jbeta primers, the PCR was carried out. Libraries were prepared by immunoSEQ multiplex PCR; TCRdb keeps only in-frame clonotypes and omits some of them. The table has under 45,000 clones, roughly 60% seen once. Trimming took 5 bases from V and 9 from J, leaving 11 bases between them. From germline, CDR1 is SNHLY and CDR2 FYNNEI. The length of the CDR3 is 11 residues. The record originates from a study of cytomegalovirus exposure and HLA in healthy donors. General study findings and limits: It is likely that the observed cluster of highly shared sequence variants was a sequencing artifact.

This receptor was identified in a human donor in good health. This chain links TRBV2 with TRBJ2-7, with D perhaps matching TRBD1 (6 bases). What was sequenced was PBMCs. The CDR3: CASSIRGLQYF. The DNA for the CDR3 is TGTGCCAGCAGTATCAGGGGATTGCAGTACTTC.